The clone carrying this T cell receptor (beta chain) was observed a handful of times. Its antigen is not identified. These data are taken from a study of T-cell reconstitution after alpha-beta-depleted transplantation in children. The junction had 5 bases not matched to a gene; V was cut back by 1 base and J by 4 bases. The CDR3 is 16 amino acids. Germline CDR1 is SGHDT and CDR2 is YYEEEE. Study-wide findings and caveats: Expanded graft clones numbering several hundred reportedly gave rise to alpha-beta T cells about two months after transplant.

During its preparation, the TCRbeta library received unique molecular identifiers. MiXCR, applied by TCRdb to the PCR reads, yields one record per CDR3 protein. The sample lists 100,000 or so distinct CDR3 sequences, 20% to 30% occurring once. This chain links TRBV5-6 with TRBJ2-3, with 11 bases fitting TRBD1. Specimen: PBMCs, collected before TCRalphabeta/CD19-depleted stem cell transplant. This receptor was identified in a boy aged 2 to 9 with acute lymphoblastic leukemia, due to receive a stem cell transplant. CDR3 sequence reads: CASSLMGQGVADTQYF. In DNA, the CDR3 is TGTGCCAGCAGCTTGATGGGACAGGGGGTTGCAGATACGCAGTATTTT.